This T cell receptor beta chain was identified in a study of T-cell memory formation after mild COVID-19. Study-wide results and caveats: The second-wave clones peaking on day 37 were not confirmed as SARS-CoV-2-specific.

TCRdb analysed the 5' RACE reads with MiXCR anew, one entry per CDR3 protein. The sample carries 350,000 to 400,000 distinct CDR3 sequences, roughly 21% recorded once. The CDR3 runs to 13 residues. Trimming pared 2 bases from V and 8 bases from J, leaving 12 bases between. Looked up from germline, CDR1 is MNHEY and CDR2 is SVGEGT. Regarding this clonotype: Its antigen remains unknown.

The receptor was isolated from an adult woman who had mild COVID-19 (a few samples of this study predate the infection). Cell type and time point are not known. The gene calls are TRBV6-2 or TRBV6-3 and TRBJ1-2; D might be TRBD1 (5 bases). The sample was PBMCs or a T cell subset sorted from them (not recorded which). The DNA for the CDR3 is TGTGCCAGCAGTTACACGGCAGGGACCGGCTACACCTTC. Translated: CASSYTAGTGYTF.